The text below deals with one T cell receptor beta chain. The record originates from a study of T cell responses to AZD1222 COVID-19 vaccine. Using immunoSEQ multiplex PCR, the repertoire was profiled, and TCRdb retains in-frame clones only, with some absent. Of around 58,000 clones in the sample, around 80% were seen once. Germline lookup yields CDR1 SGHTA and CDR2 FQGNSA. CDR3 length: 14 residues. The ends were cut back, 2 bases at V and 5 bases at J, with 9 bases in the middle. This receptor was obtained from an adult in good health. The sample here was peripheral blood, taken on day 0 of AZD1222 vaccination. The V and J genes are TRBV7-2 and TRBJ1-4, with D unclear. This CDR3 is CASSLNKYNEKLFF. DNA of the CDR3: TGTGCCAGCAGCTTAAACAAATACAATGAAAAACTGTTTTTT.